These 4 T cell receptor beta chains were all obtained from the same sample, sequenced in a study of shared clonotypes between healthy human individuals. Some clones are missing from TCRdb's copy, which holds only in-frame ones; the method was immunoSEQ multiplex PCR. There are roughly 1,500,000 clones in the sample; less than 99% occur only once, and approximately 0.4% lies in the top ten. The material sequenced was naive CD4+ T cells sorted from blood. The sample's subset: CD45RA+ positively selected. These receptors came from a man younger than 45 in good health.

The CDR3 DNA reads as TGTGCCAGCTCCCGGACACCTCACACCGGGGAGCTGTTTTTT. Amino acid sequence: CASSRTPHTGELFF. V and J are TRBV6-1 and TRBJ2-2; maybe TRBD1 (5 bases). The CDR3 has 14 residues. Germline CDR1 and CDR2: MNHNS and SASEGT. V was clipped by 8 bases and J by 3 bases, with 13 bases between them.

This clone showed up just once. The J gene is TRBJ1-1, the V gene TRBV11-2; D is uncertain. This CDR3 contains 15 residues. The germline V gene encodes CDR1 SGHAT and CDR2 FQNNGV. The ends were cut back, 8 bases at V and 0 bases at J, with 16 bases in the middle. The DNA for the CDR3 is TGTGCCAGCGCTCAAGATTACATCCTGAACACTGAAGCTTTCTTT. Translating it yields CASAQDYILNTEAFF.

This chain connects TRBV7-2 to TRBJ2-1; TRBD1 aligns across 9 bases. This CDR3 region has 13 residues. CDR1 SGHTA and CDR2 FQGNSA come from the germline V gene. The junction had 10 bases not matched to a gene; V was cut back by 3 bases and J by 16 bases. The CDR3 loop is CASSLGTGYLFFF. The CDR3 nucleotides are TGTGCCAGCAGCTTGGGGACAGGGTACCTCTTCTTCTTC.

The table lists this clone with a count of one. The chain recombines TRBV6-1 with TRBJ2-7, with 8 bases fitting TRBD1. The CDR3 spans 14 residues. Trimming at V came to 6 bases and at J to 3 bases, leaving 7 bases not matched to a gene. Germline CDR1 MNHNS, CDR2 SASEGT. CDR3 sequence reads: CASRGIQGVYEQYF. The CDR3 coding sequence is TGTGCCAGCAGGGGTATACAGGGGGTCTACGAGCAGTACTTC.